This T cell receptor (beta chain) was retrieved from a study of blood T cell repertoires in COVID-19. Study at large: The samples span acute and convalescent COVID-19 from the United States, Italy and Spain. T cells, B-cell-depleted T cells, or PBMCs supplied cDNA or gDNA.

In the original analysis: Reference gene primer amplification yielded estimated nucleated cell counts. Measured with immunoSEQ multiplex PCR; TCRdb has only the in-frame clones, and not every one. V and J calls and clone size are as listed in that table; D and trimming were resolved from the DNA. The repertoire holds hundreds of thousands of clones, 65% to 85% seen once, with roughly 30% in the top ten. V lost 10 bases to trimming and J lost 6 bases; unmatched junction nucleotides: 8. The CDR3 extends over 13 amino acids. The V gene's germline CDR1 is LNHDA and CDR2 SQIVND (reference sequence). The chain uses TRBV19 and TRBJ1-3; 8 positions agree with TRBD1. The origin of this receptor is a man aged 35 to 55 with acute or convalescent COVID-19. Sample: peripheral blood. The CDR3 region has the DNA TGTGCCACTACCAGACAGGGGACAAACACCATATATTTT. Translating gives CATTRQGTNTIYF.